This T cell receptor (beta chain) originates from a study of graft-versus-host responses after intestinal transplantation. At the level of the study: All recipients were transplanted with multivisceral, liver-intestinal, or isolated intestinal grafts. Recipients were all induced with anti-thymocyte globulin, then given tacrolimus and steroids for 2 to 3 years.

Intraepithelial and lamina propria lymphocytes were released after the graft tissue was processed. Generated by immunoSEQ multiplex PCR, the TCRdb table keeps only in-frame clones and is missing some. The sample has roughly 4,500 clones, 70% to 80% seen once; the top ten hold 7.2%. The CDR3 is made up of 11 amino acids. Germline CDR1 reads MNHNS; CDR2 reads SASEGT. Trimming left V 2 bases short and J 7 bases short, with 5 bases between. On this clone: The antigen is unknown.

General observations from the study: Analysis identified GvH clones in recipient marrow, with some appearing first in ileum or blood. Individuals who had graft-donor T cell macrochimerism had allografts that showed high graft-versus-host to host-versus-graft clonal ratios.

This receptor was obtained from a human patient who received an intestinal transplant, so some T cells may come from the graft donor. This chain uses TRBV6-1 with TRBJ1-2; D ambiguous. Material: ileum tissue, obtained 9 days after transplant. In DNA, the CDR3 is TGTGCCAGCAGTGAACAGGTTGGCTACACCTTC. Its protein is CASSEQVGYTF.